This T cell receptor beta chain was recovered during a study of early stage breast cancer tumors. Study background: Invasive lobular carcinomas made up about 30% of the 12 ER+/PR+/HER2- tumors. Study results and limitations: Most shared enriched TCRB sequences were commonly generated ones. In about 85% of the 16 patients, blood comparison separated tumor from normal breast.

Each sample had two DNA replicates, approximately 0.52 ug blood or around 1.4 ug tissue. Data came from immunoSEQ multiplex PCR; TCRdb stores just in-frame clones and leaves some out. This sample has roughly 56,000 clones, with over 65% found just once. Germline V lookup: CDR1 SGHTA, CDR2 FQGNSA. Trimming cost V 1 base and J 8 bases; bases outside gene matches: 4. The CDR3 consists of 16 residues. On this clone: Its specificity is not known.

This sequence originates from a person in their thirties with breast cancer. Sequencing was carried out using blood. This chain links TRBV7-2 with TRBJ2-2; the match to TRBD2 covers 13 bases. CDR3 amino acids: CASSLVLAGGEGELFF. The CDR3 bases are TGTGCCAGCAGCTTAGTACTAGCGGGAGGGGAGGGGGAGCTGTTTTTT.